Listed below are T cell receptor beta chains from one sample, sequenced in a study of technical replicates of blood from a few donors. Measured with immunoSEQ multiplex PCR; TCRdb has only the in-frame clones, and not every one. This sample has nearly 90,000 clones, with about 95% found just once. The sequenced sample consisted of T cells isolated from PBMCs. These receptors came from a human donor in good health. Both conserved end residues are part of each CDR3. A D gene is named only where the DNA matches it firmly. Size values are once, few and many counts, or a class for expanded clones, and some rows have none.

v_call	clone_size	d_call	j_call	cdr3_nt	cdr3_aa
TRBV27	.	.	TRBJ2-4	TGTGCCAGCAGTTTATCGTCCGGTACCAAAAACATTCAGTACTTC	CASSLSSGTKNIQYF
TRBV5-4	.	.	TRBJ2-5	TGTGCCAGCAGTTTCAGACAGATGCAAGAGACCCAGTACTTC	CASSFRQMQETQYF
TRBV11-2	.	TRBD1	TRBJ1-1	TGTGCCAGCAGCCCCCTCCGGGACAGGGGTCGTGGCACTGAAGCTTTCTTT	CASSPLRDRGRGTEAFF
TRBV7-2	.	.	TRBJ1-3	TGTGCCAGCAGCTTAGCCCCCACTGGAAACACCATATATTTT	CASSLAPTGNTIYF
TRBV2	.	TRBD2	TRBJ2-6	TGTGCCAGCATTCTAGCGGGAGTCTCAGGGGCCAACGTCCTGACTTTC	CASILAGVSGANVLTF
TRBV21-1	.	.	TRBJ1-5	TGTGCCAGCAGCAAAATAAAGGGGTCCTTTCATCAGCCCCAGCATTTT	CASSKIKGSFHQPQHF
TRBV25-1	.	TRBD1	TRBJ1-4	TGTGCCAGCAGTCCCCGGGACAGGGGTTTAGAAAAACTGTTTTTT	CASSPRDRGLEKLFF
TRBV28	.	.	TRBJ1-2	TGTGCCAGCAGCCCGACAGGAGACTATGGCTACACCTTC	CASSPTGDYGYTF
TRBV9	.	.	TRBJ1-2	TGTGCCAGCAGCGTCAGGGGAGATGGCTACACCTTC	CASSVRGDGYTF
TRBV6-1	.	TRBD1	TRBJ2-1	TGTGCCAGCAGTGGCCATGGGACAGGGTTATTCTCTTCCTACAATGAGCAGTTCTTC	CASSGHGTGLFSSYNEQFF
TRBV4-2	.	.	TRBJ2-1	TGTGCCAGCAGCCAAGAATTTGGCGGGATCTACAATGAGCAGTTCTTC	CASSQEFGGIYNEQFF
TRBV30	once	TRBD1	TRBJ1-3	TGTGCCTGTTCGGCAGGGGGAAGAAACACCATATATTTT	CACSAGGRNTIYF
TRBV13	once	.	TRBJ2-5	TGTGCCAGCAGCTTAGGCCGTGGAGCACAAGAGACCCAGTACTTC	CASSLGRGAQETQYF
TRBV2	.	.	TRBJ2-5	TGTGCCAGCAGTGAAGCGCTAGAGGGAGTGAAAGAGACCCAGTACTTC	CASSEALEGVKETQYF
TRBV15	.	.	TRBJ1-3	TGTGCCACCAGCAGAGATCCGGGGGAGGGAAACACCATATATTTT	CATSRDPGEGNTIYF
TRBV27	.	.	TRBJ2-1	TGTGCCAGCAGTTTCCTAGGACTTTACAATGAGCAGTTCTTC	CASSFLGLYNEQFF
TRBV29-1	.	.	TRBJ1-1	TGCAGCGTTGTTCTATCAGGAGGGAGGACTGAAGCTTTCTTT	CSVVLSGGRTEAFF
TRBV11-3	.	TRBD2	TRBJ2-7	TGTGCCAGCAGCTTCGGGGGGGGCTATACTGAGCAGTACTTC	CASSFGGGYTEQYF
TRBV7-6	.	.	TRBJ2-5	TGTGCCAGCAGCCAAGGAGGGTACCAAGAGACCCAGTACTTC	CASSQGGYQETQYF
TRBV27	.	TRBD2	TRBJ2-7	TGTGCCAGCACGCGAGCGGGAGGGCCCTACGAGCAGTACTTC	CASTRAGGPYEQYF
TRBV9	.	.	TRBJ1-2	TGTGCCAGCAGCGTAGAAGCCAGGGGAGCGGAGTATGGCTACACCTTC	CASSVEARGAEYGYTF
TRBV19	.	TRBD1	TRBJ1-1	TGTGCCAGTAGTGTACAGGGGACCTACACTGAAGCTTTCTTT	CASSVQGTYTEAFF
TRBV4-2	few	.	TRBJ2-7	TGTGCCAGCAGCCAAGGGCAAGGGGCTAACGAGCAGTACTTC	CASSQGQGANEQYF
TRBV13	.	TRBD2	TRBJ2-3	TGTGCCAGCACCAAATTCATAGCGGGACTAAACCCAGATACGCAGTATTTT	CASTKFIAGLNPDTQYF
TRBV9	.	TRBD2	TRBJ2-1	TGTGCCAGCAGCGTCGCCCCCGGGGGTAGCGGGAGGGTAAACAATGAGCAGTTCTTC	CASSVAPGGSGRVNNEQFF
TRBV19	.	TRBD1	TRBJ1-1	TGTGCCAGTACCCGACAGGGGAACACTGAAGCTTTCTTT	CASTRQGNTEAFF
TRBV30	.	.	TRBJ2-2	TGTGCCTGGAGTGTACTGAGTACCGGGGAGCTGTTTTTT	CAWSVLSTGELFF
TRBV6-1	.	.	TRBJ2-7	TGTGCCAGCAGTGATCGGGACTTGGCCTACGAGCAGTACTTC	CASSDRDLAYEQYF
TRBV6-1	few	.	TRBJ1-1	TGTGCCAGCAGTGAGTTGAGGAACACTGAAGCTTTCTTT	CASSELRNTEAFF
TRBV6-1	.	.	TRBJ2-1	TGTGCCAGCAGGGTCCTATCCGGGGATGAGCAGTTCTTC	CASRVLSGDEQFF
TRBV11-2	.	.	TRBJ2-3	TGTGCCAGCAGGCACGGGGGAGGTTTGTTTGGGGATACGCAGTATTTT	CASRHGGGLFGDTQYF
TRBV25-1	.	.	TRBJ2-5	TGTGCCAGCAGTGCGCGGGAGACCCAGTACTTC	CASSARETQYF
TRBV30	.	.	TRBJ2-4	TGTGCCTGGAGTGTGGGGGACAAGGGGGCCAAAAACATTCAGTACTTC	CAWSVGDKGAKNIQYF
TRBV11-2	.	TRBD2	TRBJ2-3	TGTGCCAGCAGCTTAGAATACGGGAGGCCAGATACGCAGTATTTT	CASSLEYGRPDTQYF
TRBV2	.	TRBD2	TRBJ2-7	TGTGCCAGCAGCGCTTCAACTAGCGGGAGAACAGGCGAGCAGTACTTC	CASSASTSGRTGEQYF
TRBV4-1	.	TRBD2	TRBJ2-1	TGCGCCAGCAGCCTTAGACTAGCGGGAGTCAATGAGCAGTTCTTC	CASSLRLAGVNEQFF
TRBV6-4	once	TRBD1	TRBJ1-5	TGTGCCAGCACTGGCATCGGGACAGGGGACGGTCAGCCCCAGCATTTT	CASTGIGTGDGQPQHF
TRBV30	.	.	TRBJ1-2	TGTGCCTGGAGTGCAAACCAGGTACGCGGCTACACCTTC	CAWSANQVRGYTF
TRBV15	.	.	TRBJ1-2	TGTGCCACCAGCAGAGATTTAGGGGGAAACTATGGCTACACCTTC	CATSRDLGGNYGYTF
TRBV6-5	.	.	TRBJ2-7	TGTGCCAGCAGTACACAGGGATTCCCAGTGGGGGAGCAGTACTTC	CASSTQGFPVGEQYF